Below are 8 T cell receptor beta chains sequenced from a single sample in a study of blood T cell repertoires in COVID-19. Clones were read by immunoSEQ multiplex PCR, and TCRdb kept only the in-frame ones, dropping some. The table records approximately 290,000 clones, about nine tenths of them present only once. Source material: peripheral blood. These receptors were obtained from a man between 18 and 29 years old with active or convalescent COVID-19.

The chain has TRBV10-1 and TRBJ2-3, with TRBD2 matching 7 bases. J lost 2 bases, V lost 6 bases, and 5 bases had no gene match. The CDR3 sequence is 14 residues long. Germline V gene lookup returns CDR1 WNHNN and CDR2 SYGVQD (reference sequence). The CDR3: CASSSSGTTDTQYF. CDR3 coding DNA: TGCGCCAGCAGCTCTAGCGGAACCACAGATACGCAGTATTTT.

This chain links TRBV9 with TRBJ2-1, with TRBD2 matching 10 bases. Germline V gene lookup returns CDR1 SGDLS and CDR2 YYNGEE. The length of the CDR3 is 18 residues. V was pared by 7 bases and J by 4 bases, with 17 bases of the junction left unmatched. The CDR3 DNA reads TGTGCCAGCTCAACTTCTAGCGGGGGCCACGCAAGGTACAATGAGCAGTTCTTC. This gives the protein CASSTSSGGHARYNEQFF. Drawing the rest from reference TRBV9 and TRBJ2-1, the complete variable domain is DSGVTQTPKHLITATGQRVTLRCSPRSGDLSVYWYQQSLDQGLQFLIQYYNGEERAKGNILERFSAQQFPDLHSELNLSSLELGDSALYFCASSTSSGGHARYNEQFFGPGTRLTVL.

CDR3 nucleotide sequence: TGTGCCAGTAGCATATTCTCGAGCCTAGCGGACACCGGGGAGCTGTTTTTT. Its protein product is CASSIFSSLADTGELFF. The V gene is TRBV19, the J gene TRBJ2-2, with 7 positions matching TRBD2. Germline assignment: CDR1 LNHDA and CDR2 SQIVND (reference sequence). Trimming took 6 bases from V and 3 from J; bases not matched to a gene: 13. The CDR3 extends over 17 amino acids.

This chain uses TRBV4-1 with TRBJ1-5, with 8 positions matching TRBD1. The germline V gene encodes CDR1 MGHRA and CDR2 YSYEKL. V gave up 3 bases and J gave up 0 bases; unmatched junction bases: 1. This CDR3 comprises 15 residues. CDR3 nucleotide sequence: TGCGCCAGCAGCCATGGACAGGGTAGCAATCAGCCCCAGCATTTT. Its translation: CASSHGQGSNQPQHF.

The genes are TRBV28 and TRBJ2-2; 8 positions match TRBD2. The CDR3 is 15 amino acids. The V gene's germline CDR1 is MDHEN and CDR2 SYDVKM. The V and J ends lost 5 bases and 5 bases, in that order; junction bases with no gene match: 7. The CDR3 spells CASSGSGRSTGELFF. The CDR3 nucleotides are TGTGCCAGCAGTGGGAGCGGGAGAAGTACCGGGGAGCTGTTTTTT. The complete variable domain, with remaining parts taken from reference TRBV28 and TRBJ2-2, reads DVKVTQSSRYLVKRTGEKVFLECVQDMDHENMFWYRQDPGLGLRLIYFSYDVKMKEKGDIPEGYSVSREKKERFSLILESASTNQTSMYLCASSGSGRSTGELFFGEGSRLTVL.

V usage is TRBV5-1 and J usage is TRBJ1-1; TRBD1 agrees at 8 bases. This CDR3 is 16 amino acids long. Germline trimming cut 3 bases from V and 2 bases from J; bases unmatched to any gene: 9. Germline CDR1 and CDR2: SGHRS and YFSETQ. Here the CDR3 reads CASSSGQGIPNTEAFF. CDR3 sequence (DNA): TGCGCCAGCAGCTCCGGACAGGGAATTCCTAACACTGAAGCTTTCTTT.

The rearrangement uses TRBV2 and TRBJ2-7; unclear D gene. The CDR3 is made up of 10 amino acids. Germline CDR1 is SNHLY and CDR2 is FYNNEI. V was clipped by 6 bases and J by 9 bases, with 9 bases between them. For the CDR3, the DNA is TGTGCCAGCAGATTCACGGGGCAGTACTTC. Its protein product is CASRFTGQYF. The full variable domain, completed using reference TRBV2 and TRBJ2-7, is EPEVTQTPSHQVTQMGQEVILRCVPISNHLYFYWYRQILGQKVEFLVSFYNNEISEKSEIFDDQFSVERPDGSNFTLKIRSTKLEDSAMYFCASRFTGQYFGPGTRLTVT.

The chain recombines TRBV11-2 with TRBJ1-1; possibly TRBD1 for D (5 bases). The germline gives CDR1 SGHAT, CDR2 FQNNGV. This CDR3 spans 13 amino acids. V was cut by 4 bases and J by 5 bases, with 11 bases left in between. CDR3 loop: CASSYTGGTEAFF. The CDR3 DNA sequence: TGTGCCAGCAGCTACACGGGGGGAACTGAAGCTTTCTTT.